This TCR beta chain comes out of a study of blood T cell repertoires in COVID-19. On the study more broadly: Sites in the United States, Italy and Spain provided acute and convalescent COVID-19 samples. PBMCs, B-cell-depleted T cells, or T cells were the source of the cDNA or gDNA that made up the material.

Sequencing used immunoSEQ multiplex PCR; TCRdb keeps in-frame clones, though not all of them. The sample yields 95,000 to 150,000 clones, around 86% seen once. The CDR3 is made up of 15 amino acids. Germline V lookup: CDR1 LGHDT, CDR2 YNNKEL (reference sequence). With 1 base clipped from V and 2 bases from J, the junction kept 4 bases outside the gene matches. Sequencing was done on a sample of peripheral blood. The chain is built from TRBV3-1 (or the pseudogene TRBV3-2) and TRBJ2-7; TRBD1 matches at 8 bases. The receptor was derived from a human donor in a cohort sampled during active COVID-19. CDR3 amino acids: CASSQAGTGAYEQYF. The CDR3 DNA reads TGTGCCAGCAGCCAAGCCGGGACAGGCGCCTACGAGCAGTACTTC.